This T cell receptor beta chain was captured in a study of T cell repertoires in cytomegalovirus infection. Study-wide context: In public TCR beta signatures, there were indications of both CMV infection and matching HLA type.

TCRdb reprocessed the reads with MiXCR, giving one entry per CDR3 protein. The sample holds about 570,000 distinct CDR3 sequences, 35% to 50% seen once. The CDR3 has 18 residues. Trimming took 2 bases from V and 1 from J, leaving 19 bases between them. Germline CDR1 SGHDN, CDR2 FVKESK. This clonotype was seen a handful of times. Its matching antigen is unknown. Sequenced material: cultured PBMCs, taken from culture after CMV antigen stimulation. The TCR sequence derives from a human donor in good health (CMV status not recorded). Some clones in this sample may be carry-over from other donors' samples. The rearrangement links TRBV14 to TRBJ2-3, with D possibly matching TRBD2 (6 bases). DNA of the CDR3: TGTGCCAGCAGCCAAAGTGGTCCGGGGGTCTCTGGCACAGATACGCAGTATTTT. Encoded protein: CASSQSGPGVSGTDTQYF.